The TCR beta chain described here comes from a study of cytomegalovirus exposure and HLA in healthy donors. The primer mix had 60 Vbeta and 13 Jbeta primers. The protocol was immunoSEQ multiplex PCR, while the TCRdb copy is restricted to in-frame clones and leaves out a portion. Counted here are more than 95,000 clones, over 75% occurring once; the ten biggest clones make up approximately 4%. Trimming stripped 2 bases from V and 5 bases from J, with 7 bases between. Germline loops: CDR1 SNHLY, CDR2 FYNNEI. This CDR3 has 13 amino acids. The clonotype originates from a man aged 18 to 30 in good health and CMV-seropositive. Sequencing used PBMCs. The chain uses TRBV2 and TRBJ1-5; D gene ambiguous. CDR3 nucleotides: TGTGCCAGCAGTGAACGGAGCGATCAGCCCCAGCATTTT. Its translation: CASSERSDQPQHF.